Listed below are T cell receptor beta chains from one sample, sequenced in a study of blood T cell repertoires in COVID-19. Profiling relied on immunoSEQ multiplex PCR, and the TCRdb table lists in-frame clones only, not all of them. The data contain 250,000 or so clones, 85% to 90% of them seen just once; the ten biggest clones take up around 0.99%. The sequencing sample was made of peripheral blood. All receptors come from a woman aged 40-49 years who had recovered from COVID-19. Both conserved end residues are part of each CDR3. A D gene is named only where the DNA matches it firmly. The size field is filled for only some rows; it gives once, few, many or a size class.

D | J | size | V | DNA | CDR3
- | TRBJ1-1 | - | TRBV5-1 | TGCGCCAGCAGCCCAAATACGGGGGCTGAAGCTTTCTTT | CASSPNTGAEAFF
- | TRBJ1-4 | - | TRBV10-2 | TGCGCCAGCACGGAGAGGGGGAAGGAAAAACTGTTTTTT | CASTERGKEKLFF
TRBD2 | TRBJ2-1 | once | TRBV5-4 | TGTGCCAGCAGCCCCACTAGCGGGAGGGCCGTTGGTGAGCAGTTCTTC | CASSPTSGRAVGEQFF
TRBD1 | TRBJ2-6 | - | TRBV19 | TGTGCCAGCCGGGACAGTCACTCTGGGGCCAACGTCCTGACTTTC | CASRDSHSGANVLTF
- | TRBJ1-2 | - | TRBV18 | TGTGCCAGCTCCCCAGGGGCTCGTGGCTACACCTTC | CASSPGARGYTF
- | TRBJ1-2 | - | TRBV7-2 | TGTGCCAGCAGCTTAAACAACCTTGAGGACTATGGCTACACCTTC | CASSLNNLEDYGYTF
- | TRBJ1-5 | - | TRBV3-1/TRBV3-2 | TGTGCCAGCAGCTTCCGGGGCAATCAGCCCCAGCATTTT | CASSFRGNQPQHF
TRBD2 | TRBJ2-1 | - | TRBV7-3 | TGTGCCAGCAGCTTAATGGGGACTAGCGGGCACTCCCCCCATGAGCAGTTCTTC | CASSLMGTSGHSPHEQFF
- | TRBJ2-5 | - | TRBV30 | TGTGCCTGGAGGTCCGCCTACGGGGAGACCCAGTACTTC | CAWRSAYGETQYF
- | TRBJ2-3 | - | TRBV15 | TGTGCCACCAGCAGCCCCCTTGGCGATACGCAGTATTTT | CATSSPLGDTQYF
- | TRBJ2-7 | few | TRBV4-1 | TGCGCCAGCAGCCAAGTTTGGCAGGGGCACTACGAGCAGTACTTC | CASSQVWQGHYEQYF
- | TRBJ2-3 | - | TRBV30 | TGTGCCTGGAGTGTACCCGCGGGGAGCACAGATACGCAGTATTTT | CAWSVPAGSTDTQYF
TRBD1 | TRBJ1-5 | - | TRBV6-2/TRBV6-3 | TGTGCCAGCAGATACACAGGGGGTCCTCAGCCCCAGCATTTT | CASRYTGGPQPQHF
TRBD2 | TRBJ2-2 | - | TRBV18 | TGTGCCAGCTCAGACCGGACTAGAGGGAACACCGGGGAGCTGTTTTTT | CASSDRTRGNTGELFF
- | TRBJ1-2 | - | TRBV11-2 | TGTGCCAGCAGCTTAGATCCTAAGCAGGGTGGGCATCGGTATGGCTACACCTTC | CASSLDPKQGGHRYGYTF
- | TRBJ1-2 | - | TRBV19 | TGTGCCAGTAGTCCCCGGGTCCGGGGTGATGGCTACACCTTC | CASSPRVRGDGYTF
- | TRBJ1-5 | few | TRBV12-3/TRBV12-4 | TGTGCCAGCAGTTCGGGGGGCGATCAGCCCCAGCATTTT | CASSSGGDQPQHF
- | TRBJ2-3 | - | TRBV27 | TGTGCCAGCAGTTTATTGGGACAAACCCTCACAGATACGCAGTATTTT | CASSLLGQTLTDTQYF
TRBD2 | TRBJ2-1 | - | TRBV7-9 | TGTGCCAGCAGCTCCCCGGGACTAGGGCGGGACAATGAGCAGTTCTTC | CASSSPGLGRDNEQFF
TRBD2 | TRBJ2-1 | - | TRBV5-1 | TGCGCCAGCAGCTTGGTGGACACCTTAGCGGGAGGGCCGTACAATGAGCAGTTCTTC | CASSLVDTLAGGPYNEQFF
- | TRBJ1-5 | - | TRBV3-1/TRBV3-2 | TGTGCCAGCAGCCAAGGGACGGGGGGTCAGCCCCAGCATTTT | CASSQGTGGQPQHF
TRBD2 | TRBJ2-5 | - | TRBV4-3 | TGCGCCAGCAGCCAAGATGGGGTAGCGGGAGGACCGAGACAAGAGACCCAGTACTTC | CASSQDGVAGGPRQETQYF
TRBD1 | TRBJ1-6 | - | TRBV3-1/TRBV3-2 | TGTGCCAGCAGCCCCCAGGGGGAGGCAAGGTCACCCCTCCACTTT | CASSPQGEARSPLHF
TRBD1 | TRBJ2-2 | - | TRBV27 | TGTGCCAGCGTACAGGGGGCAATCGGTACCGGGGAGCTGTTTTTT | CASVQGAIGTGELFF
TRBD1 | TRBJ2-4 | - | TRBV18 | TGTGCCAGCTCACCAGGTTTCAGGACAGGGGCCAAAAACATTCAGTACTTC | CASSPGFRTGAKNIQYF
- | TRBJ1-4 | once | TRBV6-5 | TGTGCCAGCAGTTACTCGGGACCCAGGGGCGAAAAACTGTTTTTT | CASSYSGPRGEKLFF
- | TRBJ1-4 | - | TRBV4-3 | TGCGCCAGCAGCCAAGATGGGCAGGCGTCTAATGAAAAACTGTTTTTT | CASSQDGQASNEKLFF
- | TRBJ2-1 | - | TRBV27 | TGTGCCAGCAGGGCGGCCAGGGGTACCGCCAATGAGCAGTTCTTC | CASRAARGTANEQFF
- | TRBJ2-5 | - | TRBV9 | TGTGCCAGCAGCGTAGGTCCTAAGGGGGAGACCCAGTACTTC | CASSVGPKGETQYF
TRBD1 | TRBJ2-1 | - | TRBV5-4 | TGTGCCAGCAGCTTGGGGGACAGGATAGAAAACTACAATGAGCAGTTCTTC | CASSLGDRIENYNEQFF